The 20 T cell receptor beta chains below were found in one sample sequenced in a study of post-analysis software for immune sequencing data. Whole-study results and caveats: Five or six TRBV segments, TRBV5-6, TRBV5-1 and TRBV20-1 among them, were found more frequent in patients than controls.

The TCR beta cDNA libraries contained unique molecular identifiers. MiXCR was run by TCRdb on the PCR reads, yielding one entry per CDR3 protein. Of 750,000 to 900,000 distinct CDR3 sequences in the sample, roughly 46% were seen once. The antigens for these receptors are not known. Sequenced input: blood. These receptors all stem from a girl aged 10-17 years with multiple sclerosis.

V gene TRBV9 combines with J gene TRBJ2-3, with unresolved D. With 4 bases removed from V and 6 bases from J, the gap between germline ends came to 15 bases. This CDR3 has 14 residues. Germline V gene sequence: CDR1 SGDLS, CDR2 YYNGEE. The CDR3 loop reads CASSRGRDWDTQYF. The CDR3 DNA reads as TGTGCCAGCAGCCGAGGACGCGACTGGGATACGCAGTATTTT. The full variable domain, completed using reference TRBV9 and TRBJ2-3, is DSGVTQTPKHLITATGQRVTLRCSPRSGDLSVYWYQQSLDQGLQFLIQYYNGEERAKGNILERFSAQQFPDLHSELNLSSLELGDSALYFCASSRGRDWDTQYFGPGTRLTVL.

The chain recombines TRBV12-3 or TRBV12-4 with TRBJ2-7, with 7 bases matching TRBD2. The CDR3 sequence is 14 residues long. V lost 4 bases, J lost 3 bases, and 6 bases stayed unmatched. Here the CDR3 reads CASSSGLGIYEQYF. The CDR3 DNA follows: TGTGCCAGCAGTTCCGGACTAGGAATCTACGAGCAGTACTTC.

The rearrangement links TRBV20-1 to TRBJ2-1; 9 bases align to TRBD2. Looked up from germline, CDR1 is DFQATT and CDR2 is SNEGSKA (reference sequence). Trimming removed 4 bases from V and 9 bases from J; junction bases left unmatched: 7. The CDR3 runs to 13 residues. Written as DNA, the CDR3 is TGCAGTGCTACTTTAGCGGGAGTCAGTGAGCAGTTCTTC. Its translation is CSATLAGVSEQFF.

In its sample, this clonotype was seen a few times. The CDR3 nucleotides are TGTGCCAGCAGCTCCACCCAGGGGGAAGCCAACGTCCTGACTTTC. Amino acids: CASSSTQGEANVLTF. This chain connects TRBV7-9 to TRBJ2-6; TRBD1 matches at 7 bases. The CDR3 totals 15 residues. The V gene end was trimmed by 4 bases and the J gene end by 7 bases; junction bases not matched to a gene: 7. Germline V CDR1 and CDR2: SEHNR, FQNEAQ (reference sequence).

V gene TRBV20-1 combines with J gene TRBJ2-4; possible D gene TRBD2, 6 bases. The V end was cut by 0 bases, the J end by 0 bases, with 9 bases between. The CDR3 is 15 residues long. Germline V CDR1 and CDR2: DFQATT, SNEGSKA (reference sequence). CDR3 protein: CSARDLEGAKNIQYF. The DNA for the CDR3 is TGCAGTGCTAGAGATTTGGAGGGAGCCAAAAACATTCAGTACTTC.

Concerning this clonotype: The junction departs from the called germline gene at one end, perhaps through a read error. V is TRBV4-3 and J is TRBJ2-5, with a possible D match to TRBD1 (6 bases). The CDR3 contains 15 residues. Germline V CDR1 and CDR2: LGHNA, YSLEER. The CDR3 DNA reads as TGCGCCAGCAGCCAAGAACTCGGACAGAAAGAGACTCAGTACTTC. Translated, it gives CASSQELGQKETQYF.

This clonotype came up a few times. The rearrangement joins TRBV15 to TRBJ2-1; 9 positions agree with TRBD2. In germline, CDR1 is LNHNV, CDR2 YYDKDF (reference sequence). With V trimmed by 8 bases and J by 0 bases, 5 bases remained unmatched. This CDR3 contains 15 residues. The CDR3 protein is CATGGTSRSYNEQFF. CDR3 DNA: TGTGCCACCGGGGGGACTAGCCGCTCCTACAATGAGCAGTTCTTC.

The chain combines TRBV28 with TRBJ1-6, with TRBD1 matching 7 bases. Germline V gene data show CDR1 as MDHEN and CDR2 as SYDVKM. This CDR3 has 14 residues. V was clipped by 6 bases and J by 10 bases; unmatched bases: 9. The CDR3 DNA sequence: TGTGCCAGCAGCCCGGGACAGCCGATCTCACCCCTCCACTTT. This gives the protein CASSPGQPISPLHF.

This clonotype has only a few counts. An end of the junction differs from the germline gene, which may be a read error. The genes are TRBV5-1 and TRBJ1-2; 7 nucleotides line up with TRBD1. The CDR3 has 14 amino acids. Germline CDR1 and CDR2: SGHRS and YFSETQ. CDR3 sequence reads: CASSLTGTNYGYTF. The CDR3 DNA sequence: TGTGCCAGCAGTTTGACAGGGACTAACTATGGCTACACCTTC.

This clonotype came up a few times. As DNA, the CDR3 is TGTGCCAGCAGTCCAATTGCCGGGACTAGCGGGAAGTATCCCTACGAGCAGTACTTC. Translation: CASSPIAGTSGKYPYEQYF. This rearrangement joins TRBV6-1 to TRBJ2-4; 13 nucleotides align to TRBD2. Judging by the DNA end, TRBJ2-7 fits better; the J call may be wrong. The germline gives CDR1 MNHNS, CDR2 SASEGT. There are 19 residues in the CDR3.

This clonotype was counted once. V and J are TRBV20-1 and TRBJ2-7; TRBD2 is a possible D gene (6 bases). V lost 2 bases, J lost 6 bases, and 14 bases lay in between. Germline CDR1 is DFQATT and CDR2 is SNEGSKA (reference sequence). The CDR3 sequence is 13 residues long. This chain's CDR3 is CSARSSGEAEQYF. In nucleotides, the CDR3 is TGCAGTGCTAGAAGCAGTGGGGAGGCCGAGCAGTACTTC.

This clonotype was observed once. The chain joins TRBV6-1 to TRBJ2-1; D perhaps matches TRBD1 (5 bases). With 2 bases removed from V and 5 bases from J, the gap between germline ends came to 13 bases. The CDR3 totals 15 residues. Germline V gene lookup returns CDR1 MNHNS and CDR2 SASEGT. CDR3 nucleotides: TGTGCCAGCAGTGAACTGAGTAGGGGCCACAATGAGCAGTTCTTC. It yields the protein CASSELSRGHNEQFF.

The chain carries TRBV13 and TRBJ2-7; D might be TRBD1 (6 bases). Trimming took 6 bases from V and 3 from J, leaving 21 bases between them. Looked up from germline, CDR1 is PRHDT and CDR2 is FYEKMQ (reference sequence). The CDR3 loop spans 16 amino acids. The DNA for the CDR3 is TGTGCCAGCAGTGGGACGAGGGAAAGGGGGTACTACGAGCAGTACTTC. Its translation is CASSGTRERGYYEQYF.

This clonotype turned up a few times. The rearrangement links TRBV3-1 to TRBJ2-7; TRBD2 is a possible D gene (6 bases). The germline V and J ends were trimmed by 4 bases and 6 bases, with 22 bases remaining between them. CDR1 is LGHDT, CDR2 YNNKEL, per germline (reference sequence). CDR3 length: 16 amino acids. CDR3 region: CASSPPGLPLFSEQYF. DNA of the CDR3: TGTGCCAGCAGCCCCCCCGGACTACCATTATTTAGCGAGCAGTACTTC.

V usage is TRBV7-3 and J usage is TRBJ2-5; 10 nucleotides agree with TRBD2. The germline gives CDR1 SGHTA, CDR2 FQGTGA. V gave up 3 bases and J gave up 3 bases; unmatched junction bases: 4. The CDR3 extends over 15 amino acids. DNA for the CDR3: TGTGCCAGCAGCTTCCGGGGACTAGCGAAAGAGACCCAGTACTTC. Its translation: CASSFRGLAKETQYF.

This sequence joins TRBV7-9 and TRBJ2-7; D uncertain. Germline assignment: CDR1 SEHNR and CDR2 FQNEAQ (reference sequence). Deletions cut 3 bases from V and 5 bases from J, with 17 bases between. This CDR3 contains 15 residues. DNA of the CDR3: TGTGCCAGCAGCTTCCTTACCACGGAAGGACACGAGCAGTACTTC. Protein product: CASSFLTTEGHEQYF.

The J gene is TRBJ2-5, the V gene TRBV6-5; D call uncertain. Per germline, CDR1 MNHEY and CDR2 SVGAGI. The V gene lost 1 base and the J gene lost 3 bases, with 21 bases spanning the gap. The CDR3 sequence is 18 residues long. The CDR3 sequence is CASSYLLPTDLREETQYF. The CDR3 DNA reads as TGTGCCAGCAGTTACTTACTCCCCACTGACCTACGGGAAGAGACCCAGTACTTC.

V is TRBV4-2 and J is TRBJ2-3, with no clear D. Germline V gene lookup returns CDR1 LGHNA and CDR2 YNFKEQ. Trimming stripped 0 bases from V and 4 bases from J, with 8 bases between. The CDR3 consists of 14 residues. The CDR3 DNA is TGTGCCAGCAGCCAAGAAGCAAGCGCAGATACGCAGTATTTT. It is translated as CASSQEASADTQYF.

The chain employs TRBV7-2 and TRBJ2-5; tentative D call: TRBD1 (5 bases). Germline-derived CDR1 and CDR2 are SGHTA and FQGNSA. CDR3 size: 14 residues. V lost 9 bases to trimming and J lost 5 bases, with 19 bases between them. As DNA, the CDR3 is TGTGCCAGTAATGGGGCTAGTGAGGAGGAGACCCAGTACTTC. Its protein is CASNGASEEETQYF.

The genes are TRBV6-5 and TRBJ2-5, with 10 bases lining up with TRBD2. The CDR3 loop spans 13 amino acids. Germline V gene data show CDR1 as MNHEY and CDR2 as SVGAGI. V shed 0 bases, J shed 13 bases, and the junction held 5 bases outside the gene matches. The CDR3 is CASSYSSGLAVYF. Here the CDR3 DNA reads TGTGCCAGCAGTTACTCGAGCGGACTAGCGGTGTACTTC.